These 8 T cell receptor beta chains were all obtained from the same sample, sequenced in a study of early T cells in non-severe SARS-CoV-2 infection (TCRdb year 2021). Libraries were prepared through 5' RACE. The sample was run on a NextSeq 500. TCRdb applied fastp at Q25 and MiXCR to the public reads, then kept only in-frame beta chains. Rows with a matching CDR3 protein are joined into one entry that keeps the most common DNA and genes. This sample has around 49,000 distinct CDR3 sequences in its table, and about 4.2% of those were observed once. The leading ten clones occupy around 6% of the sample. Sequencing was performed on whole blood. Every receptor here comes from an adult who was a healthcare worker with PCR-confirmed SARS-CoV-2 infection or an uninfected control (not recorded which).

This clonotype came up many times. The rearrangement joins TRBV9 to TRBJ2-5; D may match TRBD1 or TRBD2 (7 bases each). The CDR3 length is 14 residues. CDR1 and CDR2 from the germline V gene are SGDLS and YYNGEE. V was trimmed by 4 bases and J by 5 bases, leaving 15 bases between them. Here the CDR3 reads CASSKTGEGETQYF. The CDR3 DNA reads as TGTGCCAGCAGCAAAACAGGGGAGGGGGAGACCCAGTACTTC.

This clonotype was seen at least ten times. The rearrangement joins TRBV2 to TRBJ2-2, with a tentative D call TRBD1 (6 bases). Germline loops: CDR1 SNHLY, CDR2 FYNNEI. The V end lost 6 bases, the J end lost 4 bases, and 12 bases lay between the germline ends. The CDR3 is 14 amino acids. The CDR3 spells CASRGHLATGELFF. The CDR3 nucleotides are TGTGCCAGCAGGGGACATCTTGCCACCGGGGAGCTGTTTTTT.

This clonotype was seen many times. The J gene is TRBJ2-5, the V gene TRBV4-3; TRBD1 matches 7 bases. The germline V gene has CDR1 LGHNA and CDR2 YSLEER. CDR3 length: 15 residues. V was pared by 3 bases and J by 2 bases, with 6 bases of the junction left unmatched. CDR3 amino acids: CASSQSGTVQETQYF. The CDR3 DNA is TGCGCCAGCAGCCAGTCCGGGACAGTACAAGAGACCCAGTACTTC.

This clonotype was picked up many times. The V gene is TRBV6-2 or TRBV6-3, the J gene TRBJ2-5; D is possibly TRBD1 (6 bases). Germline V gene sequence: CDR1 MNHEY, CDR2 SVGEGT. The CDR3 has 13 residues. Trimming removed 5 bases at V and 1 base at J, with 8 bases between. CDR3 in amino acids: CASSRDIQETQYF. CDR3 nucleotides: TGTGCCAGCAGTAGGGACATCCAAGAGACCCAGTACTTC.

The sample holds many counts of this clonotype. The chain has TRBV2 and TRBJ2-7, with 14 nucleotides matching TRBD2. V shed 6 bases and J 3 bases; nucleotides not matched to a gene: 7. Germline V gene sequence: CDR1 SNHLY, CDR2 FYNNEI. The CDR3 runs 16 residues. The CDR3 reads CASRSGLAGGFYEQYF. CDR3 DNA sequence: TGTGCCAGCAGGTCAGGACTAGCGGGGGGTTTCTACGAGCAGTACTTC.

There are a few counts of this clonotype. J is TRBJ1-2 and V is TRBV12-3 or TRBV12-4; 7 nucleotides match TRBD1. Losses at the gene ends were 5 bases for V and 7 bases for J; bases not matched to a gene: 4. The CDR3 totals 12 residues. For the CDR3, the DNA is TGTGCCAGCAGTGGGACAGAGGCTGGCTACACCTTC. This gives the protein CASSGTEAGYTF.

This clonotype occurred many times. The chain uses TRBV4-2 and TRBJ2-7; 7 nucleotides match TRBD2. After removal of 4 bases from V and 5 bases from J, the junction contained 26 bases not matched to a gene. In germline, CDR1 is LGHNA, CDR2 YNFKEQ. The CDR3 is made up of 20 amino acids. CDR3 coding DNA: TGTGCCAGCAGCCGAAGTGGGAATTGGGCTAGCGGAAAACTGGGGGACGAGCAGTACTTC. Translating it yields CASSRSGNWASGKLGDEQYF.

The chain carries TRBV28 and TRBJ2-3; 12 bases line up with TRBD2. The CDR3 totals 15 residues. In germline, CDR1 is MDHEN, CDR2 SYDVKM. With 5 bases clipped from V and 7 bases from J, the junction kept 7 bases outside the gene matches. The CDR3 loop reads CASSTRLAGDYTQYF. CDR3 DNA: TGTGCCAGCAGTACGAGACTAGCGGGAGACTATACGCAGTATTTT.